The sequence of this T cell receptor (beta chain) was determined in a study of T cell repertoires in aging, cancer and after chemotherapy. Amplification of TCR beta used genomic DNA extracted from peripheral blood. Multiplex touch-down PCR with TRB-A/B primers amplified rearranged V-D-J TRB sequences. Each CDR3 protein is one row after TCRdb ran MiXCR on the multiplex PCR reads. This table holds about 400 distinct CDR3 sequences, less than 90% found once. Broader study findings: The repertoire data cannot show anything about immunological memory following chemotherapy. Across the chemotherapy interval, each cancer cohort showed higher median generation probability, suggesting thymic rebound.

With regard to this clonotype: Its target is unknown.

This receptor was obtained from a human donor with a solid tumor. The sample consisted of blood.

CDR3 loop: CASSGVTDSGNTIYF. For the CDR3, the DNA is TGTGCCAGCAGCGGCGTGACAGACTCTGGAAACACCATATATTTT. The chain carries TRBV5-6 and TRBJ1-3; the D gene is possibly TRBD1 (5 bases). V dropped 4 bases and J dropped 0 bases, with 11 bases sitting between them. This CDR3 has 15 residues. Per the germline V gene, CDR1 is SGHDT and CDR2 is YYEEEE.